This T cell receptor (beta chain) was captured in a study of cytomegalovirus exposure and HLA in healthy donors. Both 60 Vbeta primers and 13 Jbeta primers went into the PCR. Only in-frame clones appear in the TCRdb table, and some are missing; sequencing was by immunoSEQ multiplex PCR. The sample lists under 140,000 clones; 70% to 90% were seen once. The CDR3 sequence is 12 residues long. V gave up 6 bases and J gave up 8 bases, with 13 bases separating them. The germline V gene has CDR1 SQVTM and CDR2 ANQGSEA. Source material: PBMCs. The V and J genes are TRBV29-1 and TRBJ1-4, with a weak D call TRBD1 (5 bases). The receptor was isolated from a middle-aged man in good health and CMV-seronegative. CDR3 DNA: TGCAGCGTCGGAGGGACTGAAGAAAAACTGTTTTTT. Translating gives CSVGGTEEKLFF. Drawing the rest from reference TRBV29-1 and TRBJ1-4, the complete variable domain is SAVISQKPSRDICQRGTSLTIQCQVDSQVTMMFWYRQQPGQSLTLIATANQGSEATYESGFVIDKFPISRPNLTFSTLTVSNMSPEDSSIYLCSVGGTEEKLFFGSGTQLSVL.